This T cell receptor beta chain comes out of a study of human T cells and chemical hapten exposure. Study details: Small differences in pooled library volume mainly drove the variation in TCR yields per sample.

Each CDR3 protein gets one entry after TCRdb re-called the RACE reads with MiXCR. The profile shows fewer than 130,000 distinct CDR3 sequences, more than 9.5% of them singletons. Time point denoted: patch test 1, 2 weeks after DPC sensitization. The treatment is: therapeutic diphenylcyclopropenone sensitization with weekly scalp DPC. This clonotype was counted a few times. The source of this sequence is a woman between 35 and 50 years old with alopecia areata. Some clones in this sample may be carry-over from other donors' samples. Sequencing used whole blood, obtained in connection with sensitization to the hapten diphenylcyclopropenone (DPC).

This CDR3 reads CASSIHSGLGGAGEQFF. CDR3 nucleotide sequence: TGTGCCAGTAGTATACATTCGGGCCTTGGCGGGGCCGGTGAGCAGTTCTTC. J is TRBJ2-1 and V is TRBV19; D may be TRBD2 (6 bases). Germline CDR1 is LNHDA and CDR2 is SQIVND (reference sequence). The ends were cut back, 2 bases at V and 9 bases at J, with 23 bases in the middle. The CDR3 sequence is 17 residues long.